The 2 T cell receptor beta chains below were found in one sample sequenced in a study of T cells in Graves' hyperthyroidism and ophthalmopathy. TCR beta CDR3 sequences were amplified from RNA transcripts. Using the HTBI primer set, a first-round RT-PCR was run on the TCR CDR3. TCRdb called the multiplex PCR reads again in MiXCR, with one record for every CDR3 protein. Altogether roughly 360,000 distinct CDR3 sequences are present, roughly 13% being singletons, with the ten largest covering less than 25%. Source material: blood. Receptors originate from a man aged 25 to 40 with Graves' hyperthyroidism that later progressed to Graves' ophthalmopathy.

This clonotype occurred a few times. The genes are TRBV2 and TRBJ1-5; D remains ambiguous. Germline values: CDR1 SNHLY, CDR2 FYNNEI. Trimming stripped 6 bases from V and 4 bases from J, with 10 bases between. The CDR3 extends over 13 amino acids. CDR3 region: CASSETMNQPQHF. CDR3 coding DNA: TGTGCCAGCAGCGAAACAATGAATCAGCCCCAGCATTTT.

This clonotype was detected many times. The J gene is TRBJ1-1, the V gene TRBV5-1; D is unclear. V lost 0 bases and J 4 bases, leaving 10 bases between the germline ends. This CDR3 spans 14 amino acids. CDR1 and CDR2 from the germline V gene are SGHRS and YFSETQ. This chain's CDR3 is CASSLEQWGTEAFF. The CDR3 coding sequence is TGCGCCAGCAGCTTGGAACAGTGGGGCACTGAAGCTTTCTTT.